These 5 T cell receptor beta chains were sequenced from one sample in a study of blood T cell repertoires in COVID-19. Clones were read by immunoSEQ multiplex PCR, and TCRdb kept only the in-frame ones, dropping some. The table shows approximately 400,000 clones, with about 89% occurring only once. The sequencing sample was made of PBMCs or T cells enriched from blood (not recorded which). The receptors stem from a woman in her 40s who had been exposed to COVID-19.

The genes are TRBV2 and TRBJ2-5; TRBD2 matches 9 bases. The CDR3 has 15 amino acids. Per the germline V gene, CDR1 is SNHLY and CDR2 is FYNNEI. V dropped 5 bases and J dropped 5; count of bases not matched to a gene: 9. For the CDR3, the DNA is TGTGCCAGCAGTCTAAATAGCGGGAGTGTCGAGACCCAGTACTTC. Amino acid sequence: CASSLNSGSVETQYF.

The CDR3 coding sequence is TGTGCCAGTAGTAACAACAGGGCAGGGCAGCCCCAGCATTTT. Protein product: CASSNNRAGQPQHF. This chain links TRBV19 with TRBJ1-5; TRBD1 is a possible D gene (6 bases). CDR1 and CDR2 (germline): LNHDA, SQIVND (reference sequence). The CDR3 runs to 14 residues. V shed 4 bases and J shed 7 bases, with 14 bases lying between them.

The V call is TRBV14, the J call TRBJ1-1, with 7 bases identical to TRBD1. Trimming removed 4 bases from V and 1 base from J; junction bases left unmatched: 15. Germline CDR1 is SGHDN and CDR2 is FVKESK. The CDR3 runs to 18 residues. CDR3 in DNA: TGTGCCAGCAGCCCCATCAGGGGGTCCCTTTTACAGAACACTGAAGCTTTCTTT. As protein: CASSPIRGSLLQNTEAFF.

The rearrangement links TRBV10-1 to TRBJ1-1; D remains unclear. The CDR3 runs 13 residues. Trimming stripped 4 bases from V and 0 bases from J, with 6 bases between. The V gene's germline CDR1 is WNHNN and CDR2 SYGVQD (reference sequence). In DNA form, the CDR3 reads TGCGCCAGCAGTGTAGAAGTGAACACTGAAGCTTTCTTT. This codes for CASSVEVNTEAFF.

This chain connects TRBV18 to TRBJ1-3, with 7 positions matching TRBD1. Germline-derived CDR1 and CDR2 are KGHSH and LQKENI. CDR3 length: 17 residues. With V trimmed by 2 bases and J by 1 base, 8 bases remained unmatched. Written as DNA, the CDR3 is TGTGCCAGCTCACCAACGGGACAGTCTCGTTCTGGAAACACCATATATTTT. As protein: CASSPTGQSRSGNTIYF.